The next 27 T cell receptor beta chains were all read from a single sample in a study of T cell changes during pregnancy in multiple sclerosis. Repertoires were generated with immunoSEQ multiplex PCR, while TCRdb's copy carries only in-frame clones and drops some. The sample records roughly 86,000 clones, approximately 92% being singletons. The material sequenced was peripheral blood, taken in the first trimester of pregnancy. These receptors were obtained from a female donor with multiple sclerosis, enrolled in a pregnancy study.

The rearrangement links TRBV5-1 to TRBJ2-3, with D unresolved. The CDR3 consists of 13 residues. The V gene's germline CDR1 is SGHRS and CDR2 YFSETQ. V lost 4 bases to trimming and J lost 4 bases, with 10 bases between them. The CDR3 reads CASSPYGADTQYF. The CDR3 nucleotides are TGCGCCAGCAGCCCTTACGGTGCAGATACGCAGTATTTT.

The chain recombines TRBV7-6 with TRBJ2-5; a weak D match, TRBD1 (8 bases). V was shortened by 5 bases and J by 5 bases, with 15 bases between the two germline ends. The CDR3 has 14 residues. The V gene's germline CDR1 is SGHVS and CDR2 FNYEAQ. The DNA of the CDR3 is TGTGCCAGCAGCGAACAGGGGGAGGGGGAGACCCAGTACTTC. This translates into CASSEQGEGETQYF.

The chain uses TRBV30 and TRBJ1-4; 8 bases align to TRBD1. The CDR3 length is 15 residues. From germline, CDR1 is GTSNPN and CDR2 SVGIG (reference sequence). V lost 5 bases, J lost 5 bases, and 10 bases stayed unmatched. CDR3 bases: TGTGCCTGGTCCCTCCGGGACAGGAGAAATGAAAAACTGTTTTTT. It yields the protein CAWSLRDRRNEKLFF.

This CDR3 is CASSYGGTGSYEQYF. As DNA, the CDR3 is TGTGCCAGCAGCTACGGGGGGACAGGGTCCTACGAGCAGTACTTC. This chain uses TRBV7-9 with TRBJ2-7; TRBD1 matches at 9 bases. V shed 4 bases and J 1 base; nucleotides not matched to a gene: 5. The V gene's germline CDR1 is SEHNR and CDR2 FQNEAQ (reference sequence). CDR3 size: 15 residues.

The V gene is TRBV7-8, the J gene TRBJ2-7, with D possibly matching TRBD2 (5 bases). Germline V CDR1 and CDR2: SGHVS, FQNEAQ. Trimming stripped 1 base from V and 0 bases from J, with 16 bases between. The CDR3 is made up of 17 amino acids. The CDR3 sequence: CASSLGGFAVRSYEQYF. The CDR3 DNA reads TGTGCCAGCAGCTTAGGAGGGTTCGCGGTCCGCTCCTACGAGCAGTACTTC.

The V and J genes are TRBV27 and TRBJ2-5; a weak D match, TRBD2 (6 bases). CDR1 MNHEY and CDR2 SMNVEV come from the germline V gene (reference sequence). V was cut by 5 bases and J by 5 bases, with 15 bases left in between. The CDR3 totals 14 residues. The CDR3 sequence is CASSAVGGDETQYF. CDR3 sequence (DNA): TGTGCCAGCAGTGCGGTCGGAGGGGACGAGACCCAGTACTTC.

This clone appeared a few times. J is TRBJ2-1 and V is TRBV28, with 9 bases identical to TRBD1. Trimming cost V 8 bases and J 1 base; bases outside gene matches: 3. The CDR3 loop spans 14 amino acids. Germline CDR1 MDHEN, CDR2 SYDVKM. This CDR3 reads CASEGQGSYNEQFF. In nucleotides, the CDR3 is TGTGCCAGCGAAGGACAGGGGTCCTACAATGAGCAGTTCTTC.

The chain has TRBV5-1 and TRBJ2-1, with TRBD2 as a possible D gene (5 bases). Trimming shortened V by 1 base and J by 7 bases, and 15 bases separated the two germline ends. In germline, CDR1 is SGHRS, CDR2 YFSETQ. The CDR3 has 15 residues. The CDR3 reads CASSLFRGIGNEQFF. DNA of the CDR3: TGCGCCAGCAGCTTGTTTCGGGGAATAGGGAATGAGCAGTTCTTC.

This rearrangement joins TRBV9 to TRBJ2-7; a possible D gene is TRBD2 (6 bases). CDR3 length: 12 residues. The V gene's germline CDR1 is SGDLS and CDR2 YYNGEE. The ends were cut back, 4 bases at V and 6 bases at J, with 11 bases in the middle. The CDR3, as DNA: TGTGCCAGCAGCCCCGCCGGGGGCGAGCAGTACTTC. Encoded protein: CASSPAGGEQYF.

The rearrangement uses TRBV19 and TRBJ2-6, with D possibly TRBD1 on 5 matching bases. Between the trimmed V and J ends, which lost 10 bases and 1 base, there was a span of 11 bases. The CDR3 totals 14 residues. CDR1 and CDR2 from the germline V gene are LNHDA and SQIVND (reference sequence). This CDR3 is CATRQKSGANVLTF. The CDR3 DNA sequence: TGTGCCACTCGACAGAAGTCTGGGGCCAACGTCCTGACTTTC.

This chain links TRBV5-1 with TRBJ2-3; D gene unclear. V gave up 0 bases and J gave up 1 base, with 12 bases separating them. Germline V gene data show CDR1 as SGHRS and CDR2 as YFSETQ. The CDR3 spans 16 residues. The CDR3 coding sequence is TGCGCCAGCAGCTTGGATCTCGCGGCCGGCACAGATACGCAGTATTTT. Translating gives CASSLDLAAGTDTQYF. Filled out from reference TRBV5-1 and TRBJ2-3, the complete variable domain reads KAGVTQTPRYLIKTRGQQVTLSCSPISGHRSVSWYQQTPGQGLQFLFEYFSETQRNKGNFPGRFSGRQFSNSRSEMNVSTLELGDSALYLCASSLDLAAGTDTQYFGPGTRLTVL.

This chain joins TRBV7-8 and TRBJ2-1; weak D call: TRBD1 (6 bases). This CDR3 spans 15 amino acids. The germline V and J ends were trimmed by 2 bases and 7 bases, with 15 bases remaining between them. The germline V gene encodes CDR1 SGHVS and CDR2 FQNEAQ. The CDR3 coding sequence is TGTGCCAGCAGCTTATCCGGGACGACAGGTAATGAGCAGTTCTTC. Amino acids: CASSLSGTTGNEQFF.

This chain joins TRBV6-6 and TRBJ2-3; tentatively, D is TRBD2 (6 bases). Trimming pared 8 bases from V and 12 bases from J, leaving 24 bases between. CDR1 and CDR2 from the germline V gene are MNHNY and SVGAGI (reference sequence). The CDR3 loop spans 14 amino acids. For the CDR3, the DNA is TGTGCCAGCGGGCAATCTAATACCGGGACTCCCCAGTATTTT. This sequence encodes CASGQSNTGTPQYF.

Turning to this clone: Other DNA sequences in the same sample also yield this CDR3. The V gene is TRBV28, the J gene TRBJ2-1; no clear D gene. Trimming took 3 bases from V and 8 from J, leaving 8 bases between them. The CDR3 is made up of 12 amino acids. Germline V gives CDR1 MDHEN, CDR2 SYDVKM. The CDR3 bases are TGTGCCAGCAGTTTCTCGTTCTATGAGCAGTTCTTC. It translates to CASSFSFYEQFF.

This chain joins TRBV11-2 and TRBJ2-3, with TRBD1 matching 7 bases. Unmatched junction bases numbered 5, after V lost 5 bases and J lost 0 bases. This CDR3 has 15 amino acids. The germline V gene encodes CDR1 SGHAT and CDR2 FQNNGV. The CDR3 spells CASSRRGLSTDTQYF. In DNA, the CDR3 is TGTGCCAGCAGCCGAAGGGGGCTAAGCACAGATACGCAGTATTTT. Combining the CDR3 with reference TRBV11-2 and TRBJ2-3 gives the whole variable domain EAGVAQSPRYKIIEKRQSVAFWCNPISGHATLYWYQQILGQGPKLLIQFQNNGVVDDSQLPKDRFSAERLKGVDSTLKIQPAKLEDSAVYLCASSRRGLSTDTQYFGPGTRLTVL.

V is TRBV28 and J is TRBJ1-5, with 7 bases matching TRBD1. The CDR3 has 14 residues. Germline CDR1 and CDR2: MDHEN and SYDVKM. The junction had 6 bases not matched to a gene; V was cut back by 5 bases and J by 5 bases. The CDR3 loop reads CASSRPGQHQPQHF. The CDR3, as DNA: TGTGCCAGCAGTCGGCCGGGACAGCATCAGCCCCAGCATTTT.

This chain connects TRBV19 to TRBJ1-5, with 9 bases fitting TRBD1. There are 15 residues in the CDR3. The ends lost 11 bases at V and 2 bases at J; junction bases unmatched: 10. The germline gives CDR1 LNHDA, CDR2 SQIVND (reference sequence). CDR3 sequence: CAAKDRGIRNQPQHF. CDR3 coding DNA: TGTGCCGCGAAGGACAGGGGCATTCGCAATCAGCCCCAGCATTTT.

V is TRBV7-8 and J is TRBJ2-7; D perhaps matches TRBD1 (6 bases). CDR3 length: 14 residues. The germline V gene encodes CDR1 SGHVS and CDR2 FQNEAQ. V was clipped by 4 bases and J by 2 bases, with 12 bases between them. CDR3 residues: CASSYYRAAYEQYF. DNA of the CDR3: TGTGCCAGCAGCTATTACAGGGCGGCCTACGAGCAGTACTTC.

This clone was recorded once. This sequence joins TRBV6-6 and TRBJ2-1; tentative D call: TRBD2 (6 bases). V was shortened by 5 bases and J by 9 bases, with 17 bases between the two germline ends. Germline V gives CDR1 MNHNY, CDR2 SVGAGI (reference sequence). The CDR3 consists of 14 residues. CDR3 bases: TGTGCCAGCAGTCGCTTCCGGGAGAAGCCTGAGCAGTTCTTC. Translated: CASSRFREKPEQFF.

CDR3 residues: CASSEPPTSDKQFF. CDR3 nucleotide sequence: TGCGCCAGCAGTGAGCCCCCTACTAGTGACAAGCAGTTCTTC. The chain is built from TRBV10-2 and TRBJ2-1; D is possibly TRBD2 (5 bases). CDR3 length equals 14 residues. Between the trimmed V and J ends, which lost 2 bases and 11 bases, there was a span of 16 bases. Germline CDR1 and CDR2: WSHSY and SAAADI.

The chain has TRBV27 and TRBJ2-7, with 12 bases matching TRBD1. CDR3 length equals 16 residues. Germline V gene lookup returns CDR1 MNHEY and CDR2 SMNVEV (reference sequence). V lost 0 bases, J lost 4 bases, and 4 bases stayed unmatched. The CDR3 DNA follows: TGTGCCAGCAGTTTATCGGGGACAGGGGGCGTTTACGAGCAGTACTTC. This translates into CASSLSGTGGVYEQYF.

The chain links TRBV28 to TRBJ2-2, with D unresolved. V lost 4 bases, J lost 1 base, and 10 bases lay in between. Germline V gene data show CDR1 as MDHEN and CDR2 as SYDVKM. CDR3 length: 15 residues. CDR3 residues: CASSSGWVNTGELFF. The CDR3 DNA reads TGTGCCAGCAGTTCAGGTTGGGTGAACACCGGGGAGCTGTTTTTT.

CDR3 sequence: CASVPGAGGELFF. DNA of the CDR3: TGTGCCAGCGTCCCGGGAGCAGGAGGGGAGCTGTTTTTT. The chain combines TRBV27 with TRBJ2-2; D is perhaps TRBD2 (6 bases). This CDR3 is 13 amino acids long. The germline CDR1 and CDR2 sequences are MNHEY and SMNVEV (reference sequence). Trimming removed 8 bases from V and 8 bases from J, with 15 bases in between.

The chain is built from TRBV7-9 and TRBJ2-7; 12 bases are a match to TRBD2. Trimming cost V 5 bases and J 1 base; bases outside gene matches: 9. From germline, CDR1 is SEHNR and CDR2 FQNEAQ (reference sequence). The CDR3 runs 17 residues. CDR3 in DNA: TGTGCCAGCAGCACGACTAGCGGGAGCGCGAGTTCCTACGAGCAGTACTTC. This sequence encodes CASSTTSGSASSYEQYF.

J is TRBJ1-2 and V is TRBV19; the D gene is possibly TRBD1 (6 bases). CDR1 is LNHDA and CDR2 is SQIVND in the germline V gene (reference sequence). The CDR3 is made up of 13 amino acids. V lost 5 bases, J lost 3 bases, and 10 bases lay in between. CDR3 residues: CASSRDRYYGYTF. The DNA for the CDR3 is TGTGCCAGTAGTCGCGACAGGTACTATGGCTACACCTTC.

The V gene is TRBV7-2, the J gene TRBJ2-1; D possibly corresponds to TRBD2 (7 bases). Germline V gene sequence: CDR1 SGHTA, CDR2 FQGNSA. This CDR3 contains 14 residues. V was cut by 1 base and J by 12 bases, with 16 bases left in between. CDR3 in amino acids: CASSLVGGGDRQFF. CDR3 nucleotides: TGTGCCAGCAGCTTAGTAGGGGGAGGGGATCGGCAGTTCTTC.

This clone was recorded only once. V usage is TRBV27 and J usage is TRBJ2-1; 10 nucleotides agree with TRBD2. This CDR3 contains 15 residues. The V gene's germline CDR1 is MNHEY and CDR2 SMNVEV (reference sequence). Trimming took 5 bases from V and 8 from J; bases not matched to a gene: 9. CDR3 loop: CASSPSSGSWYEQFF. The CDR3 DNA follows: TGTGCCAGCAGTCCCTCTAGCGGGAGTTGGTATGAGCAGTTCTTC.